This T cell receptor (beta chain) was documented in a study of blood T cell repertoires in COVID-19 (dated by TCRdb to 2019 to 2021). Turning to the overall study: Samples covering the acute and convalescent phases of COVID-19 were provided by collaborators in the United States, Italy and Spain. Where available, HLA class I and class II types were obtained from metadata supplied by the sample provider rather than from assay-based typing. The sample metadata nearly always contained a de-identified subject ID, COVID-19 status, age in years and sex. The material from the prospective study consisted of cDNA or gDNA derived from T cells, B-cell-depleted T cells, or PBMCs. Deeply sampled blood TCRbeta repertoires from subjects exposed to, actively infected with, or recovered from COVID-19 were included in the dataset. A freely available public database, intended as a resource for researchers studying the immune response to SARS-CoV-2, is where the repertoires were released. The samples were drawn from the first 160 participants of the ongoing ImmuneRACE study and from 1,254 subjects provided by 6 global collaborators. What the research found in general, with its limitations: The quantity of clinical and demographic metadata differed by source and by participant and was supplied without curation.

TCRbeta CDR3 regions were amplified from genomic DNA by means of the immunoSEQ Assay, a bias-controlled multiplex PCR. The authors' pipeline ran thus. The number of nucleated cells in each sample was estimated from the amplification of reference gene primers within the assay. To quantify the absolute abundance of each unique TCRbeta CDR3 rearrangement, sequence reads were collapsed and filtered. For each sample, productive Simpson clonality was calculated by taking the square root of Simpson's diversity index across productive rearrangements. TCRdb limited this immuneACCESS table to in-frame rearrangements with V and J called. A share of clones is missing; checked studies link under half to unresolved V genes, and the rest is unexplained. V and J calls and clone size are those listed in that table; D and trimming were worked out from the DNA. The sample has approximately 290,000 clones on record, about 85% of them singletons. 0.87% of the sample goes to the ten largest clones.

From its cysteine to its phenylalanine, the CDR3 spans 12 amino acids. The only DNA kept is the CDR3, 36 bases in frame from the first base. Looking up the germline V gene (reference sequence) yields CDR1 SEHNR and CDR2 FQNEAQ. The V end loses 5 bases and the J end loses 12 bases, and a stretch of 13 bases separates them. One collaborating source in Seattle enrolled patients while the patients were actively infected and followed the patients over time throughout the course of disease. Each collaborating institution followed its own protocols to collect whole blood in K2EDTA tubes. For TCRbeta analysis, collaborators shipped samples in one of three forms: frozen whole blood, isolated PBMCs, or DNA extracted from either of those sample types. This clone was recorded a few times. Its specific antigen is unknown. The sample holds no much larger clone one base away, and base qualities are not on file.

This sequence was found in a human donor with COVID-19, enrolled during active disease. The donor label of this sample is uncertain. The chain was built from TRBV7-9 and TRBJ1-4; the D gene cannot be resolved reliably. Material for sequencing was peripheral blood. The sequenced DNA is TGTGCCAGCAGCCCCGAGGGCCAGGAACTGTTTTTT. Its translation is CASSPEGQELFF.